Listed below are T cell receptor beta chains from one sample, sequenced in a study of T cells in Graves' hyperthyroidism and ophthalmopathy. Each CDR3 protein gets one entry after TCRdb re-called the multiplex PCR reads with MiXCR. Among approximately 360,000 distinct CDR3 sequences listed, about a sixth were seen once. Source material: blood. Receptors were obtained from a woman under 30 with Graves' hyperthyroidism that later progressed to Graves' ophthalmopathy. Each CDR3 is given with its conserved first and last residue. Expanded clones are given a class, and other clones once, few, many or no size at all.

abundance: many; v_gene: TRBV28; j_gene: TRBJ2-3; CDR3aa: CASRGTSGKNTDTQYF
abundance: -; v_gene: TRBV20-1; j_gene: TRBJ2-1; CDR3aa: CSVPTSWGQFF
abundance: many; v_gene: TRBV6-5; j_gene: TRBJ2-7; CDR3aa: CASSYSGTGFDEQYF
abundance: -; v_gene: TRBV20-1; j_gene: TRBJ2-7; CDR3aa: CSAETSGSYEQYF
abundance: many; v_gene: TRBV11-2; j_gene: TRBJ2-5; CDR3aa: CASSLVGGGGETQYF
abundance: few; v_gene: TRBV24-1; j_gene: TRBJ2-1; CDR3aa: CATSDPGLAGGYEQFF
abundance: -; v_gene: TRBV4-1; j_gene: TRBJ2-7; CDR3aa: CASSQAGPRTLYEQYF
abundance: -; v_gene: TRBV19; j_gene: TRBJ1-5; CDR3aa: CASSRSVPGLGIGNQPQHF
abundance: many; v_gene: TRBV7-2; j_gene: TRBJ2-7; CDR3aa: CASSLPLGATYEQYF
abundance: -; v_gene: TRBV30; j_gene: TRBJ1-3; CDR3aa: CAWSVGSSGNTIYF
abundance: many; v_gene: TRBV3-1; j_gene: TRBJ1-6; CDR3aa: CASSQGSSYNSPLHF
abundance: many; v_gene: TRBV5-1; j_gene: TRBJ2-3; CDR3aa: CASSLASGLAEDTQYF
abundance: -; v_gene: TRBV29-1; j_gene: TRBJ2-5; CDR3aa: CSVEGQGARETQYF
abundance: -; v_gene: TRBV27; j_gene: TRBJ2-7; CDR3aa: CATLQVNGGKQYF
abundance: few; v_gene: TRBV6-2/TRBV6-3; j_gene: TRBJ2-2; CDR3aa: CASTSQAGNTGELFF
abundance: -; v_gene: TRBV5-4; j_gene: TRBJ2-7; CDR3aa: CASSWKPGRAYEQYF
abundance: many; v_gene: TRBV5-1; j_gene: TRBJ1-2; CDR3aa: CASSLEGHGYGYTF
abundance: -; v_gene: TRBV7-2; j_gene: TRBJ1-1; CDR3aa: CASSLTTNTEAFF
abundance: many; v_gene: TRBV20-1; j_gene: TRBJ2-1; CDR3aa: CSATTSGRSHEQFF
abundance: -; v_gene: TRBV20-1; j_gene: TRBJ2-1; CDR3aa: CSAAPKRGEQFF
abundance: many; v_gene: TRBV27; j_gene: TRBJ2-2; CDR3aa: CASSLSGGELFF
abundance: many; v_gene: TRBV4-3; j_gene: TRBJ2-7; CDR3aa: CASSQGREGGYEQYF
abundance: many; v_gene: TRBV3-1; j_gene: TRBJ2-5; CDR3aa: CASSQGGLIVPGETQYF
abundance: -; v_gene: TRBV19; j_gene: TRBJ1-2; CDR3aa: CATLVGNYGYTF
abundance: many; v_gene: TRBV5-1; j_gene: TRBJ2-2; CDR3aa: CASRLSGNTGELFF
abundance: many; v_gene: TRBV9; j_gene: TRBJ2-5; CDR3aa: CASSVGGSGNQETQYF
abundance: once; v_gene: TRBV27; j_gene: TRBJ2-3; CDR3aa: CASIGTITDTQYF
abundance: once; v_gene: TRBV4-1; j_gene: TRBJ1-5; CDR3aa: CASSQNTGGQPQHF
abundance: many; v_gene: TRBV6-5; j_gene: TRBJ1-1; CDR3aa: CASSYSGSDAMNTEAFF
abundance: many; v_gene: TRBV27; j_gene: TRBJ2-7; CDR3aa: CASSVLAGDYEQYF
abundance: few; v_gene: TRBV5-6; j_gene: TRBJ1-5; CDR3aa: CASSLRPSLNQPQHF
abundance: once; v_gene: TRBV7-9; j_gene: TRBJ2-1; CDR3aa: CASSTGREGEQFF
abundance: many; v_gene: TRBV11-3; j_gene: TRBJ2-1; CDR3aa: CASSLQGADEQFF
abundance: -; v_gene: TRBV12-5; j_gene: TRBJ2-2; CDR3aa: CASGSVNTGELFF
abundance: many; v_gene: TRBV28; j_gene: TRBJ2-7; CDR3aa: CASRGAGTYEQYF